This entry lists 8 T cell receptor beta chains sequenced from one sample in a study of T cell repertoires in cytomegalovirus infection. These receptors' antigens are unknown. A single record per CDR3 protein comes from TCRdb applying MiXCR to the reads. The sample carries 570,000 or so distinct CDR3 sequences, 40% recorded once. Sample: cultured PBMCs, taken from culture after CMV antigen stimulation. The receptors were gathered from a human donor in good health (CMV status not recorded). Some clones in this sample may be carry-over from other donors' samples.

The V call is TRBV5-1, the J call TRBJ2-5; the D is unclear. Germline V gene lookup returns CDR1 SGHRS and CDR2 YFSETQ. The CDR3 contains 15 residues. With 2 bases removed from V and 1 base from J, the gap between germline ends came to 12 bases. CDR3 in amino acids: CASSFLGGSQETQYF. The DNA for the CDR3 is TGCGCCAGCAGCTTTTTGGGTGGGTCCCAAGAGACCCAGTACTTC.

As DNA, the CDR3 is TGTGCCAGCAGGGGAATCGGGCCCCTTTCTGGCTACACCTTC. It codes for CASRGIGPLSGYTF. J is TRBJ1-2 and V is TRBV27; D is unresolved. Germline loops: CDR1 MNHEY, CDR2 SMNVEV (reference sequence). The CDR3 is 14 amino acids. Trimming cost V 6 bases and J 7 bases, with 18 bases left between them.

This clonotype was counted once. The chain joins TRBV12-3 or TRBV12-4 to TRBJ1-3; D gene ambiguous. The CDR3 length is 15 residues. The V end lost 5 bases, the J end lost 3 bases, and 14 bases lay between the germline ends. Here the CDR3 reads CASSLQWGYGNTIYF. DNA of the CDR3: TGTGCCAGCAGTCTCCAATGGGGTTATGGAAACACCATATATTTT.

This clonotype was observed many times. The gene calls are TRBV7-9 and TRBJ1-1, with D maybe TRBD1 (6 bases). The CDR3 extends over 16 amino acids. Germline V gene lookup returns CDR1 SEHNR and CDR2 FQNEAQ (reference sequence). Trimming shortened V by 5 bases and J by 0 bases, and 16 bases separated the two germline ends. The CDR3 DNA reads TGTGCCAGCAGCACTCTGACAGGCATATTGAACACTGAAGCTTTCTTT. This codes for CASSTLTGILNTEAFF.

This sequence joins TRBV12-3 or TRBV12-4 and TRBJ2-3; D possibly uses TRBD1 or TRBD2 (5 bases each). This CDR3 is 17 amino acids long. Trimming cost V 5 bases and J 5 bases, with 23 bases left between them. CDR3 in amino acids: CASSPPLGGPGGDTQYF. In DNA, the CDR3 is TGTGCCAGCAGTCCCCCTCTAGGCGGGCCTGGGGGAGATACGCAGTATTTT.

This clonotype was seen a handful of times. This sequence joins TRBV7-9 and TRBJ1-1; D may be TRBD1 (6 bases). The CDR3 is made up of 14 amino acids. The V end was cut by 4 bases, the J end by 8 bases, with 17 bases between. CDR1 and CDR2 (germline): SEHNR, FQNEAQ (reference sequence). The DNA of the CDR3 is TGTGCCAGCAGCTCACAGGGCTGGCTTACCGAAGCTTTCTTT. It encodes CASSSQGWLTEAFF.

The chain links TRBV4-1 to TRBJ1-5; the D gene is possibly TRBD1 (5 bases). The V gene lost 5 bases and the J gene lost 0 bases, with 11 bases spanning the gap. Looked up from germline, CDR1 is MGHRA and CDR2 is YSYEKL. This CDR3 is 15 amino acids long. Here the CDR3 reads CASSVRGGSNQPQHF. CDR3 DNA sequence: TGCGCCAGCAGCGTGAGGGGTGGTAGCAATCAGCCCCAGCATTTT.

This clonotype was counted between two and nine times. The chain links TRBV6-1 to TRBJ2-1, with 7 bases identical to TRBD1. The V gene's germline CDR1 is MNHNS and CDR2 SASEGT. The CDR3 is made up of 14 amino acids. The ends lost 4 bases at V and 4 bases at J; junction bases unmatched: 4. The CDR3 protein is CASSAWTGYNEQFF. CDR3 sequence (DNA): TGTGCCAGCAGTGCATGGACAGGTTACAATGAGCAGTTCTTC.